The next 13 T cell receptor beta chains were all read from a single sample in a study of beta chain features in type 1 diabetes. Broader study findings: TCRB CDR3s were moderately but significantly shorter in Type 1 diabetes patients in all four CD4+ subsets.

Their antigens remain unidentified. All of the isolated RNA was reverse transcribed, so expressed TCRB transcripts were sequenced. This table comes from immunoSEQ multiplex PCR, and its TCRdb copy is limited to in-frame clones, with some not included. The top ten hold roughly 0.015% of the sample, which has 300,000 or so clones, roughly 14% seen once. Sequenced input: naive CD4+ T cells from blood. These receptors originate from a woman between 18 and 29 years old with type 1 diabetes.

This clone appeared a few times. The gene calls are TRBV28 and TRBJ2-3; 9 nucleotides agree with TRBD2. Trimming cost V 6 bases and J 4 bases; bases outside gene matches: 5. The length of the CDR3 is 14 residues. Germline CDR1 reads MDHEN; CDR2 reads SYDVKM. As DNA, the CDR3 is TGTGCCAGCAGGGCCGGGACTAGCCCAGATACGCAGTATTTT. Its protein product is CASRAGTSPDTQYF.

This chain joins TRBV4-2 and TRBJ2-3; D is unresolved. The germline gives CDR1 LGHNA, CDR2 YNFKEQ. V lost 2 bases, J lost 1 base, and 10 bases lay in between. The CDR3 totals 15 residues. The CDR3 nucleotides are TGTGCCAGCAGCCAAAGGATCCGGGGCACAGATACGCAGTATTTT. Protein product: CASSQRIRGTDTQYF.

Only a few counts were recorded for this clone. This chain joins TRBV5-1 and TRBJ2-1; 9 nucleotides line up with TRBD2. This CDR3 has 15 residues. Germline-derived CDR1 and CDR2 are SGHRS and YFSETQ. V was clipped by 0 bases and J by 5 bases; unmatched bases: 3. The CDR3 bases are TGCGCCAGCAGCTTGGTAGCGGGAGTACACAATGAGCAGTTCTTC. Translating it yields CASSLVAGVHNEQFF. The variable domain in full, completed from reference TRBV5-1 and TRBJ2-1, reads KAGVTQTPRYLIKTRGQQVTLSCSPISGHRSVSWYQQTPGQGLQFLFEYFSETQRNKGNFPGRFSGRQFSNSRSEMNVSTLELGDSALYLCASSLVAGVHNEQFFGPGTRLTVL.

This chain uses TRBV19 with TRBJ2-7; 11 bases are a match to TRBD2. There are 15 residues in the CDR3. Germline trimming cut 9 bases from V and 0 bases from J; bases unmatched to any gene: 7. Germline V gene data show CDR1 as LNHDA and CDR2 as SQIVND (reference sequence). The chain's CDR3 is CARTPGTSGSYEQYV. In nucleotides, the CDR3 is TGTGCCAGGACCCCTGGGACTAGCGGCTCCTACGAGCAGTACGTC.

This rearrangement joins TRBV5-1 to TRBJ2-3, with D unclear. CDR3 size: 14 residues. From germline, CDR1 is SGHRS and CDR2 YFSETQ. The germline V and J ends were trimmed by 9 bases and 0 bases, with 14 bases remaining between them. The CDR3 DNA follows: TGCGCCACCCGACTTTCTTCTAGCACAGATACGCAGTATTTT. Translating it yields CATRLSSSTDTQYF.

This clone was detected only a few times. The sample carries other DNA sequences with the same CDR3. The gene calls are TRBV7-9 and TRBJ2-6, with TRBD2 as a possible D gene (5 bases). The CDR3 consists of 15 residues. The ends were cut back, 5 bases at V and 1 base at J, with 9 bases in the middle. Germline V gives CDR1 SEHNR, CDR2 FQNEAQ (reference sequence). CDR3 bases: TGTGCCAGCAGCAACGGAGGATCTGGGGCCAACGTCCTGACTTTC. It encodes CASSNGGSGANVLTF.

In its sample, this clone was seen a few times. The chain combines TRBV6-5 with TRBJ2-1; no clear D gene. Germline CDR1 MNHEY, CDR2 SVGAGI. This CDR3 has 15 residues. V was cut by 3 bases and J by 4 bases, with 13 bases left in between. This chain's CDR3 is CASSYDTNAYNEQFF. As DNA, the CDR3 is TGTGCCAGCAGTTATGACACGAACGCTTACAATGAGCAGTTCTTC.

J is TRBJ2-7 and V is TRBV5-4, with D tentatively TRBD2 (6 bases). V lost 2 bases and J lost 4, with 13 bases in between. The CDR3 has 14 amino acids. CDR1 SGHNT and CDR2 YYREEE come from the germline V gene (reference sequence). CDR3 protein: CASSFPGTPYEQYV. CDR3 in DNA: TGTGCCAGCAGCTTTCCCGGGACTCCGTACGAGCAGTACGTC.

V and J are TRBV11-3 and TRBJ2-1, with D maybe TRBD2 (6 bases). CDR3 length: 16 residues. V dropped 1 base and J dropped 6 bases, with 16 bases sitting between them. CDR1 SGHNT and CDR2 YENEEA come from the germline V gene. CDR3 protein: CASSLGIGGVVNEQFF. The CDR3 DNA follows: TGTGCCAGCAGCTTAGGTATCGGGGGAGTGGTCAATGAGCAGTTCTTC.

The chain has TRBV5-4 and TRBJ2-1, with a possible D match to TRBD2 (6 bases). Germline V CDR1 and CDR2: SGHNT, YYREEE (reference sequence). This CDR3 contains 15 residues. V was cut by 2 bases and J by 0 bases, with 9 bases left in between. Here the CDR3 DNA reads TGTGCCAGCAGCTTAAGGGACTTCTCCTACAATGAGCAGTTCTTC. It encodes CASSLRDFSYNEQFF.

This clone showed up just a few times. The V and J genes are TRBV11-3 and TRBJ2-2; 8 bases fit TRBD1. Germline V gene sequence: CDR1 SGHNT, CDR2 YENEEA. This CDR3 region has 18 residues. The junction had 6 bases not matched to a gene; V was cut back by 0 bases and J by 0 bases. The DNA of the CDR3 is TGTGCCAGCAGCTTAGACCGACAGGGGAATCCGAACACCGGGGAGCTGTTTTTT. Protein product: CASSLDRQGNPNTGELFF.

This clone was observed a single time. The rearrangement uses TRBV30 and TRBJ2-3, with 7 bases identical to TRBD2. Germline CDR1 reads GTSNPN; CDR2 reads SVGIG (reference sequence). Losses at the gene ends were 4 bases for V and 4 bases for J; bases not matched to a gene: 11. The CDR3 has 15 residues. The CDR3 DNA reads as TGTGCCTGGACCCTAGACGGGAGCGGGGCAGATACGCAGTATTTT. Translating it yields CAWTLDGSGADTQYF.

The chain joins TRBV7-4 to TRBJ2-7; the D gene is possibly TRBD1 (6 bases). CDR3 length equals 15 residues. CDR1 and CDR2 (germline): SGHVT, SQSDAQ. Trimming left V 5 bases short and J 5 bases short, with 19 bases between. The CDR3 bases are TGTGCCAGCAGCGTTAGTCACAGGGCTGCCCACGAGCAGTACGTC. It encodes CASSVSHRAAHEQYV.